Sequencing of this TCR beta chain was carried out in a study of cytomegalovirus exposure and HLA in healthy donors. On the study more broadly: HLA-typed donors contributed approximately 86 million unique TCRs, which were held in an early data release.

It was with 60 Vbeta and 13 Jbeta primers that the PCR ran. Data came from immunoSEQ multiplex PCR; TCRdb stores just in-frame clones and leaves some out. The sample includes under 150,000 clones, roughly four fifths of them seen just once. Germline V gene lookup returns CDR1 SNHLY and CDR2 FYNNEI. J lost 8 bases, V lost 7 bases, and 4 bases had no gene match. The CDR3 has 12 residues. The sample was PBMCs. The chain combines TRBV2 with TRBJ2-1; TRBD2 matches 8 bases. The source of this sequence is a woman aged 45-59 years in good health and CMV-seropositive. CDR3 DNA: TGTGCCAGCACCTTACTAGCGGATGAGCAGTTCTTC. Protein: CASTLLADEQFF.